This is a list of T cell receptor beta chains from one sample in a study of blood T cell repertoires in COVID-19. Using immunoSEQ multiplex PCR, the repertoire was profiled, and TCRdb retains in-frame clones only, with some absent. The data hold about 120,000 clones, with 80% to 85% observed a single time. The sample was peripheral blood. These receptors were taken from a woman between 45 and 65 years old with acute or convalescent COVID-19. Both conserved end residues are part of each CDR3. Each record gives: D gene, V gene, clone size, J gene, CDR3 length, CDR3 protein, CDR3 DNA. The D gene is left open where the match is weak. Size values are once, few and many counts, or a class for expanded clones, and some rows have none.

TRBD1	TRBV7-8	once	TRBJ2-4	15	CASSLVYPGGNIQYF	TGTGCCAGCAGCTTAGTGTATCCAGGGGGCAACATTCAGTACTTC
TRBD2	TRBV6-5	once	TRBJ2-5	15	CASSQIRGVQETQYF	TGTGCCAGCAGCCAAATACGGGGGGTCCAAGAGACCCAGTACTTC
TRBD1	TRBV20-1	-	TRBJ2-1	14	CSASRGQINNEQFF	TGCAGTGCTAGTCGGGGACAGATAAACAATGAGCAGTTCTTC
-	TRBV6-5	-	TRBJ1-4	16	CASSYHGDKRSEKLFF	TGTGCCAGCAGTTACCACGGGGACAAACGAAGTGAAAAACTGTTTTTT
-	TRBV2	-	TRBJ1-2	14	CASSGGGRIYGYTF	TGTGCCAGCAGTGGGGGGGGGCGGATCTATGGCTACACCTTC
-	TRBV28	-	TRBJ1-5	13	CASKRGSNQPQHF	TGTGCCAGCAAACGGGGGAGCAATCAGCCCCAGCATTTT
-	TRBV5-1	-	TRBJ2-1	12	CASSFEYNEQFF	TGCGCCAGCAGCTTTGAGTACAATGAGCAGTTCTTC
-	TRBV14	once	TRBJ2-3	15	CASSQAEGVTDTQYF	TGTGCCAGCAGCCAAGCGGAGGGAGTCACAGATACGCAGTATTTT
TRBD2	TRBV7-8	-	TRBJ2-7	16	CASSLVSGGSSYEQYF	TGTGCCAGCAGCTTAGTAAGCGGGGGGAGCTCCTACGAGCAGTACTTC
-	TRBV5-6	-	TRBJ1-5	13	CASSLGTGTSQHF	TGTGCCAGCAGCTTGGGTACAGGGACAAGCCAGCATTTT
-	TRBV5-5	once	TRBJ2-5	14	CASSLAGNQETQYF	TGTGCCAGCAGCTTGGCAGGGAACCAAGAGACCCAGTACTTC
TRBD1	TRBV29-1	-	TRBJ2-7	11	CSVQTGDEQYF	TGCAGCGTTCAAACAGGGGACGAGCAGTACTTC
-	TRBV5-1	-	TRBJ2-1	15	CASSLQGWSYNEQFF	TGCGCCAGCAGCCTCCAGGGGTGGTCCTACAATGAGCAGTTCTTC
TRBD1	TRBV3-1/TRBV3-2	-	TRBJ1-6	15	CASSPGQVTNSPLHF	TGTGCCAGCAGCCCAGGACAGGTAACCAATTCACCCCTCCACTTT